The present entry profiles one T cell receptor (beta chain) with its context. The CDR3 runs 15 residues. The V gene lost 3 bases and the J gene lost 0 bases, with 11 bases spanning the gap. The germline CDR1 and CDR2 sequences are MGHRA and YSYEKL. This sample was included in a study of blood T cell repertoires in COVID-19. Generated by immunoSEQ multiplex PCR, the TCRdb table keeps only in-frame clones and is missing some. The repertoire holds more than 300,000 clones, with 88% as singletons. Sequenced material: peripheral blood. The chain uses TRBV4-1 and TRBJ1-1; D is ambiguous. This TCR was recovered from a woman aged 70 to 79 with COVID-19, enrolled during active disease. This CDR3 reads CASSHIQEVNTEAFF. CDR3 nucleotides: TGCGCCAGCAGCCACATTCAGGAGGTGAACACTGAAGCTTTCTTT.